This T cell receptor beta chain comes out of a study of T cells in Graves' hyperthyroidism and ophthalmopathy. This clonotype was picked up many times. Its target is not known. The source material, RNA transcripts, was used to amplify TCR beta CDR3 regions. The primer set for the first-round RT-PCR of the TCR CDR3 was HTBI. TCRdb recomputed calls from the multiplex PCR reads with MiXCR, one row per CDR3 protein. This table has around 190,000 distinct CDR3 sequences, roughly a sixth appearing once. The V and J ends lost 4 bases and 1 base respectively, with 14 bases between them. Germline loops: CDR1 SGHRS, CDR2 YFSETQ. This CDR3 region has 15 residues. Study-wide findings and caveats: Ophthalmopathy cases were set apart from stable hyperthyroidism by a 13 V-J model.

Sequenced input: blood. This sequence was found in a woman aged 50 to 65 with Graves' hyperthyroidism. V gene TRBV5-1 combines with J gene TRBJ1-1; no firm D call. As DNA, the CDR3 is TGCGCCAGCAGCACCGGACCGGTAGAGAACACTGAAGCTTTCTTT. This sequence encodes CASSTGPVENTEAFF.